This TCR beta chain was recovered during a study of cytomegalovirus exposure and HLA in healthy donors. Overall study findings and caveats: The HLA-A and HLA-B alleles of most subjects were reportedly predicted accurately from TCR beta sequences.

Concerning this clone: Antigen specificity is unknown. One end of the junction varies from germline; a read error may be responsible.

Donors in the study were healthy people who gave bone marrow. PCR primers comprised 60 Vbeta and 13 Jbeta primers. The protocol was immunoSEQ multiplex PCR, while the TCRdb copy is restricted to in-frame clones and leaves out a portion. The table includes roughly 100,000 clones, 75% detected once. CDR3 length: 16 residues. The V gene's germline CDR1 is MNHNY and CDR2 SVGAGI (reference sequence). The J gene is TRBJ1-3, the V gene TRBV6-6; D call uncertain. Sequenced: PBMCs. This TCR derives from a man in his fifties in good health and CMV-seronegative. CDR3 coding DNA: TGTGCCAGCAGTGACTCCCCGGGGAGCTCTGGAAACACCATATATTTT. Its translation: CASSDSPGSSGNTIYF.